This T cell receptor beta chain is drawn from a study of shared clonotypes between healthy human individuals. Whole-study context: Serving as donors were two women and a few men, whose ages spanned 18 to 49. Three plates each covered CD4 naive and memory; CD8 naive two, CD8 memory one. Whole-study findings and limits: Relative to their counterparts shared across all four donors, non-shared clonotypes exhibited diminished generation probabilities. Relative to memory subsets, naive subsets generally showed larger estimated richness.

Sequenced by immunoSEQ multiplex PCR; TCRdb stores in-frame clones only, minus some. The repertoire holds hundreds of thousands of clones, with 90% to 97% as singletons. The CDR3 spans 13 residues. V lost 6 bases and J 6 bases, leaving 11 bases between the germline ends. The germline gives CDR1 SNHLY, CDR2 FYNNEI. The naive CD8 subset, CD45RO-negative cells positively selected for CCR7, excluded terminally differentiated effector memory CD45RA+ cells. Points on this clone: Its antigen is currently unknown.

This chain uses TRBV2 with TRBJ2-2; D gene unclear. The sequence derives from a woman aged 25 to 39 in good health. Sequenced material: naive CD8+ T cells sorted from blood. CDR3 sequence: CASSAWVSGELFF. CDR3 in DNA: TGTGCCAGCAGCGCTTGGGTCTCCGGGGAGCTGTTTTTT.